This T cell receptor beta chain was sequenced during a study of shared T cell receptors in the human thymus. Using immunoSEQ multiplex PCR, the repertoire was profiled, and TCRdb retains in-frame clones only, with some absent. Counted here are about 500,000 clones, 75% to 80% occurring once; the ten biggest clones make up more than 0.01%. Germline assignment: CDR1 MGHDK and CDR2 SYGVNS. The J segment lost 3 bases and the V segment lost 8 bases, leaving 7 bases of the junction unmatched. The CDR3 runs 13 residues. These same records also appear under a second study, on human thymus T cells. That paper states: Donation came from healthy Finnish infants having corrective surgery for congenital heart defects. Reports from related research described highly overlapping thymic repertoires among unrelated individuals.

The chain has TRBV25-1 and TRBJ2-7, with TRBD2 identical over 7 bases. Sequencing was carried out using thymocytes. This TCR was sampled from a boy in the first two years of life with a congenital heart defect. CDR3 in DNA: TGTGCCAGCTCCGGGGGGAAGATCTACGAGCAGTACTTC. Protein: CASSGGKIYEQYF.